Following are 18 T cell receptor beta chains from one sample sequenced in a study of shared clonotypes between healthy human individuals (dated by TCRdb to about 2020). Library method: the immunoSEQ multiplex PCR assay. What TCRdb holds here is the immuneACCESS table cut down to in-frame rearrangements. Part of the clones is not present; checked against another copy, under half of the missing clones reflect an unresolved V gene, and the others are unexplained. The sample table contains about 1 million clones; only one count was recorded for more than 65% of them. The ten largest make up approximately 1.5% of the sample. Sequencing input: memory CD4+ T cells sorted from blood. What this sample's cell subset or site label stands for: CD45RA-negative fraction. The receptors come from a man aged 18 to 29 in good health.

This clone appeared a few times. J is TRBJ1-5 and V is TRBV4-1, with D unclear. The V gene lost 1 base and the J gene lost 4 bases, with 8 bases spanning the gap. The CDR3 has 14 amino acids. From germline, CDR1 is MGHRA and CDR2 YSYEKL. CDR3 sequence: CASSQAVINQPQHF. The CDR3, as DNA: TGCGCCAGCAGCCAAGCGGTCATTAATCAGCCCCAGCATTTT.

V usage is TRBV12-2 and J usage is TRBJ2-7; no check of the table's D call, TRBD2, against the DNA was made. TRBV12-2 is tagged as a pseudogene. The length of the CDR3 is 15 residues. CDR3 loop: CASRLAATSSREQYF. CDR3 sequence (DNA): TGTGCAAGTCGCTTAGCGGCCACTAGCTCTCGGGAGCAGTACTTC.

This chain links TRBV6-1 with TRBJ1-5; D remains unclear. CDR3 length equals 14 residues. V lost 1 base and J 7 bases, leaving 11 bases between the germline ends. The germline V gene has CDR1 MNHNS and CDR2 SASEGT. In nucleotides, the CDR3 is TGTGCCAGCAGTGAAGGCGGCGGGGTACAGCCCCAGCATTTT. The encoded protein is CASSEGGGVQPQHF.

This clone was recorded a few times. CDR3 nucleotides: TGTGCCAGCAGCCCCGGGACTAGCGGGAGTAATCCCGGGGAGCTGTTTTTT. This sequence encodes CASSPGTSGSNPGELFF. The chain combines TRBV5-4 with TRBJ2-2; 14 bases agree with TRBD2. This CDR3 spans 17 amino acids. Germline V gene data show CDR1 as SGHNT and CDR2 as YYREEE (reference sequence). V was clipped by 4 bases and J by 6 bases; unmatched bases: 8.

The chain joins TRBV6-6 to TRBJ2-1; D remains unclear. CDR1 and CDR2 from the germline V gene are MNHNY and SVGAGI (reference sequence). The CDR3 sequence is 12 residues long. V dropped 2 bases and J dropped 8 bases, with 7 bases sitting between them. CDR3 loop: CASSYVGDEQFF. The CDR3 DNA sequence: TGTGCCAGCAGTTACGTTGGAGATGAGCAGTTCTTC.

The genes are TRBV5-1 and TRBJ2-2; D call uncertain. Germline CDR1 SGHRS, CDR2 YFSETQ. Trimming pared 6 bases from V and 1 base from J, leaving 13 bases between. The CDR3 has 15 amino acids. The CDR3 is CASKTTEKNTGELFF. The CDR3 nucleotides read TGCGCCAGCAAAACTACAGAGAAGAACACCGGGGAGCTGTTTTTT. Variable domain in full (rest from reference TRBV5-1 and TRBJ2-2): KAGVTQTPRYLIKTRGQQVTLSCSPISGHRSVSWYQQTPGQGLQFLFEYFSETQRNKGNFPGRFSGRQFSNSRSEMNVSTLELGDSALYLCASKTTEKNTGELFFGEGSRLTVL.

Only a few counts were recorded for this clone. Other DNA sequences in the sample encode the same CDR3. The chain is built from TRBV5-1 and TRBJ2-1; D is undetermined. Per germline, CDR1 SGHRS and CDR2 YFSETQ. The CDR3 is 12 amino acids. V gave up 0 bases and J gave up 7 bases, with 5 bases separating them. The CDR3 nucleotides read TGCGCCAGCAGCTTGGGGGTTAATGAGCAGTTCTTC. Translated, it gives CASSLGVNEQFF. The entire variable domain, with the rest obtained from reference TRBV5-1 and TRBJ2-1, is as follows: KAGVTQTPRYLIKTRGQQVTLSCSPISGHRSVSWYQQTPGQGLQFLFEYFSETQRNKGNFPGRFSGRQFSNSRSEMNVSTLELGDSALYLCASSLGVNEQFFGPGTRLTVL.

This clone was found once. This chain links TRBV20-1 with TRBJ1-2; the D gene is possibly TRBD1 (5 bases). Germline assignment: CDR1 DFQATT and CDR2 SNEGSKA (reference sequence). With 6 bases removed from V and 4 bases from J, the gap between germline ends came to 9 bases. This CDR3 has 11 amino acids. CDR3 sequence reads: CSARQGYGYTF. As DNA, the CDR3 is TGCAGTGCCCGCCAGGGCTATGGCTACACCTTC.

The rearrangement joins TRBV18 to TRBJ1-1; no firm D call. CDR3 length: 12 amino acids. V was clipped by 5 bases and J by 6 bases, with 10 bases between them. Per the germline V gene, CDR1 is KGHSH and CDR2 is LQKENI. The CDR3 spells CASSLSGAEAFF. DNA of the CDR3: TGTGCCAGCTCATTATCCGGAGCTGAAGCTTTCTTT.

This clone was recorded at least ten times. The DNA for the CDR3 is TGTGCCAGCAGTTTAACAGGTTCCGCACGGACAGATACGCAGTATTTT. This gives the protein CASSLTGSARTDTQYF. The chain links TRBV7-9 to TRBJ2-3, with TRBD1 as a possible D gene (5 bases). CDR1 SEHNR and CDR2 FQNEAQ come from the germline V gene (reference sequence). The CDR3 sequence is 16 residues long. Trimming pared 6 bases from V and 3 bases from J, leaving 19 bases between.

V gene TRBV27 combines with J gene TRBJ2-1; TRBD2 agrees at 11 bases. This CDR3 has 17 residues. V lost 2 bases, J lost 7 bases, and 10 bases stayed unmatched. The germline gives CDR1 MNHEY, CDR2 SMNVEV (reference sequence). The DNA of the CDR3 is TGTGCCAGCAGTTTAACTTGGGGACTAGCGGCGGGTAATGAGCAGTTCTTC. Protein sequence: CASSLTWGLAAGNEQFF.

The V gene is TRBV10-3, the J gene TRBJ1-5; D might be TRBD1 (5 bases). The CDR3 loop spans 12 amino acids. Germline CDR1 reads ENHRY; CDR2 reads SYGVKD. Trimming removed 5 bases at V and 6 bases at J, with 8 bases between. The CDR3 here is CAISQGGQPQHF. CDR3 nucleotide sequence: TGTGCCATCAGTCAGGGTGGTCAGCCCCAGCATTTT.

This rearrangement joins TRBV4-3 to TRBJ2-3; 10 bases are shared with TRBD2. CDR1 LGHNA and CDR2 YSLEER come from the germline V gene. Trimming removed 1 base from V and 2 bases from J; junction bases left unmatched: 3. This CDR3 has 16 amino acids. This CDR3 reads CASSQAGLANTDTQYF. DNA of the CDR3: TGCGCCAGCAGCCAAGCGGGACTAGCGAACACAGATACGCAGTATTTT.

This chain links TRBV6-5 with TRBJ2-7; D call uncertain. CDR1 and CDR2 (germline): MNHEY, SVGAGI. Trimming took 4 bases from V and 4 from J, leaving 14 bases between them. The length of the CDR3 is 14 residues. The CDR3 region is CASSLKGRSYEQYF. The CDR3 coding sequence is TGTGCCAGCAGTTTAAAGGGCAGAAGTTACGAGCAGTACTTC.

The genes are TRBV5-1 and TRBJ2-5; no definite D call. Germline loops: CDR1 SGHRS, CDR2 YFSETQ. This CDR3 has 14 amino acids. Trimming left V 5 bases short and J 12 bases short, with 23 bases between. CDR3 residues: CASSSTWTNNEKYF. CDR3 nucleotide sequence: TGCGCCAGCAGTTCAACCTGGACCAACAACGAGAAGTACTTC.

The CDR3 reads CASSATAAGSSYNEQFF. The CDR3 nucleotides read TGTGCCAGCAGTGCCACCGCAGCAGGCTCCTCCTACAATGAGCAGTTCTTC. The chain recombines TRBV2 with TRBJ2-1; D is uncertain. The V end lost 4 bases, the J end lost 0 bases, and 16 bases lay between the germline ends. This CDR3 has 17 residues. CDR1 is SNHLY and CDR2 is FYNNEI in the germline V gene.

The chain combines TRBV10-3 with TRBJ1-5; weak D call: TRBD1 (5 bases). Germline V CDR1 and CDR2: ENHRY, SYGVKD. V lost 3 bases to trimming and J lost 0 bases, with 9 bases between them. The CDR3 has 15 residues. CDR3 coding DNA: TGTGCCATCAGTGACGGGGGGGTTAGCAATCAGCCCCAGCATTTT. Its translation is CAISDGGVSNQPQHF.

The gene calls are TRBV18 and TRBJ2-7; weak D call: TRBD2 (5 bases). This CDR3 spans 13 amino acids. V lost 3 bases and J 3 bases, leaving 9 bases between the germline ends. Germline CDR1 reads KGHSH; CDR2 reads LQKENI. This CDR3 is CASSPDGVYEQYF. The CDR3 bases are TGTGCCAGCTCACCGGACGGGGTCTACGAGCAGTACTTC.